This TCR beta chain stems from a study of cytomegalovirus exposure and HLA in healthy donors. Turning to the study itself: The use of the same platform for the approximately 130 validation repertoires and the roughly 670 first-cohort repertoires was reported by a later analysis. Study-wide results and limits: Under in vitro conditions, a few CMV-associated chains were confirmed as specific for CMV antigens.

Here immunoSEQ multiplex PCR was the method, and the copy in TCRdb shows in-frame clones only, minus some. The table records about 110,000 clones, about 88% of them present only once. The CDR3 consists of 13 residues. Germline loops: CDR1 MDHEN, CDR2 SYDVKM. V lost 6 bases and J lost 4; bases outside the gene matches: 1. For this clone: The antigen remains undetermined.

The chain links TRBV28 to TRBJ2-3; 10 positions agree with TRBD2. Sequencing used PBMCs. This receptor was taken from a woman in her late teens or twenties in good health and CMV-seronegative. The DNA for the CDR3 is TGTGCCAGCAGAGCGGGGGGGGCAGATACGCAGTATTTT. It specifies CASRAGGADTQYF.